A selection of T cell receptor beta chains follows, all from one sample in a study of vaccination and CD4 T cells after COVID-19. TCRdb called the PCR reads again in MiXCR, with one record for every CDR3 protein. The table includes roughly 17,000 distinct CDR3 sequences, approximately 49% detected once. These TCRs' antigens remain unknown. Material for sequencing was CD4+ T cells from blood, cultured in vitro. The origin of the receptors is a human donor who had recovered from COVID-19. CDR3s include the opening cysteine and the closing phenylalanine or tryptophan. A D gene is named only where the DNA matches it firmly. The size entry is marked missing in some rows and otherwise reads once, few, many or a size class.

17 | TRBD1 | NA | TRBJ2-2 | TRBV19 | CASSIGLGTGNTGELFF | TGTGCCAGTAGTATAGGACTCGGGACAGGGAACACCGGGGAGCTGTTTTTT
15 | TRBD2 | NA | TRBJ2-3 | TRBV19 | CASSSTSGGSIKQYF | TGTGCCAGTAGTTCCACTAGCGGGGGGTCTATAAAGCAGTATTTT
17 | TRBD1 | NA | TRBJ2-6 | TRBV6-2/TRBV6-3 | CASSYPTGGYGANVLTF | TGTGCCAGCAGTTATCCCACAGGGGGGTATGGGGCCAACGTCCTGACTTTC
12 | NA | once | TRBJ2-5 | TRBV6-1 | CASSRDKETQYF | TGTGCCAGCAGTCGGGACAAAGAGACCCAGTACTTC
11 | NA | NA | TRBJ1-2 | TRBV30 | CAWNLGGGYTF | TGTGCCTGGAATTTAGGTGGTGGCTACACCTTC
14 | NA | NA | TRBJ2-7 | TRBV6-5 | CASSYSDSAYEQYF | TGTGCCAGCAGTTACTCGGACAGTGCCTACGAGCAGTACTTC
16 | NA | few | TRBJ1-1 | TRBV7-2 | CASSLGSGPPNTEAFF | TGTGCCAGCAGCTTAGGTTCCGGACCACCTAACACTGAAGCTTTCTTT
13 | NA | NA | TRBJ1-1 | TRBV6-5 | CASSYQVSTEAFF | TGTGCCAGCAGTTATCAGGTATCTACTGAAGCTTTCTTT
14 | NA | once | TRBJ2-7 | TRBV7-8 | CASSLRTGLREQYF | TGTGCCAGCAGCTTGCGGACTGGACTACGCGAGCAGTACTTC
14 | NA | few | TRBJ1-1 | TRBV7-9 | CASSFEGSGTEAFF | TGTGCCAGCAGCTTTGAGGGCTCGGGGACTGAAGCTTTCTTT
14 | NA | NA | TRBJ1-6 | TRBV20-1 | CSVPPSSYNSPLHF | TGCAGTGTCCCCCCGAGCTCCTATAATTCACCCCTCCACTTT
17 | NA | NA | TRBJ1-6 | TRBV28 | CASSSGPRTTYNSPLHF | TGTGCCAGCAGTTCGGGGCCGAGGACAACCTATAATTCACCCCTCCACTTT
14 | NA | NA | TRBJ2-1 | TRBV2 | CASNEGGPYNEQFF | TGTGCCAGCAATGAGGGGGGGCCCTACAATGAGCAGTTCTTC
13 | NA | once | TRBJ1-2 | TRBV20-1 | CSARDVRDYGYTF | TGCAGTGCTAGAGATGTCAGGGATTATGGCTACACCTTC
16 | NA | NA | TRBJ2-3 | TRBV9 | CASSVEAAYFTDTQYF | TGTGCCAGCAGCGTAGAGGCGGCGTATTTCACAGATACGCAGTATTTT
17 | NA | few | TRBJ2-7 | TRBV10-3 | CAISESVSQVSSYEQYF | TGTGCCATCAGTGAGTCTGTCAGTCAGGTTAGCTCCTACGAGCAGTACTTC
13 | NA | few | TRBJ1-6 | TRBV6-4 | CASRGTNNSPLHF | TGTGCCAGCAGGGGGACCAATAATTCACCCCTCCACTTT
15 | NA | NA | TRBJ2-1 | TRBV20-1 | CSAGPDRTTYNEQFF | TGCAGTGCTGGCCCTGACAGGACAACTTACAATGAGCAGTTCTTC
11 | NA | NA | TRBJ1-2 | TRBV12-3/TRBV12-4 | CASSFGVGYTF | TGTGCCAGCAGTTTCGGGGTTGGCTACACCTTC
14 | NA | few | TRBJ2-5 | TRBV2 | CASSRSGTQETQYF | TGTGCCAGCAGCCGCTCCGGGACCCAAGAGACCCAGTACTTC
16 | NA | NA | TRBJ2-1 | TRBV10-3 | CAISNPGRDGTNEQFF | TGTGCCATCAGTAATCCGGGACGGGACGGCACAAATGAGCAGTTCTTC
15 | NA | once | TRBJ2-1 | TRBV6-4 | CASSDGQGIHNEQFF | TGTGCCAGCAGTGACGGGCAGGGGATCCACAATGAGCAGTTCTTC
17 | TRBD1 | NA | TRBJ2-2 | TRBV6-1 | CASSRRRTGGETGELFF | TGTGCCAGCAGTCGACGGCGGACAGGGGGTGAGACCGGGGAGCTGTTTTTT
17 | TRBD2 | NA | TRBJ2-3 | TRBV15 | CATSRVASGVSTDTQYF | TGTGCCACCAGCAGAGTTGCTAGCGGGGTGAGCACAGATACGCAGTATTTT
14 | TRBD1 | NA | TRBJ1-2 | TRBV4-1 | CASSPGQAYYGYTF | TGCGCCAGCAGCCCGGGACAGGCCTACTATGGCTACACCTTC
14 | NA | NA | TRBJ1-4 | TRBV25-1 | CASSVGGEGEKLFF | TGTGCCAGCAGTGTCGGAGGGGAGGGTGAAAAACTGTTTTTT
13 | NA | NA | TRBJ1-2 | TRBV5-1 | CASSSGTSYGYTF | TGCGCCAGCAGCTCCGGGACATCTTATGGCTACACCTTC